These T cell receptor beta chains were read from a single sample in a study of blood T cell repertoires in COVID-19. Some clones are missing from TCRdb's copy, which holds only in-frame ones; the method was immunoSEQ multiplex PCR. The sample comprises a few hundred thousand clones, around 93% of which are singletons, and 0.95% to 1.5% rests with the top ten. Sequencing was carried out using PBMCs or T cells enriched from blood (not recorded which). The receptors derive from a human donor in a cohort exposed to, infected with or recovered from COVID-19 (not recorded which). The donor label of this sample is uncertain. The CDR3 runs from the conserved cysteine through the conserved F or W. The D gene is left open where the match is weak. The listing skips clone size in some rows; elsewhere it reads once, few, many or a size class.

J gene: TRBJ1-6; V gene: TRBV30; D gene: -; clone size: -; CDR3 DNA: TGTGCCTTCCGGCCGGAGAGCTCCTATAATTCACCCCTCCACTTT; CDR3 protein: CAFRPESSYNSPLHF
J gene: TRBJ1-4; V gene: TRBV5-6; D gene: -; clone size: -; CDR3 DNA: TGTGCCAGCAGCATTCACAGGGAGGGGAATGAAAAACTGTTTTTT; CDR3 protein: CASSIHREGNEKLFF
J gene: TRBJ1-2; V gene: TRBV7-2; D gene: -; clone size: -; CDR3 DNA: TGTGCCAGCAGCTCCAGCGGGCGACTAGATGGCTACACCTTC; CDR3 protein: CASSSSGRLDGYTF
J gene: TRBJ1-2; V gene: TRBV9; D gene: -; clone size: few; CDR3 DNA: TGTGCCAGCAGCGTAGCCCCGTTCAGGGGATTTTGTGGCTACACCTTC; CDR3 protein: CASSVAPFRGFCGYTF
J gene: TRBJ1-1; V gene: TRBV29-1; D gene: -; clone size: -; CDR3 DNA: TGCAGCGGAATTAGGGGGGGGTACACTGAAGCTTTCTTT; CDR3 protein: CSGIRGGYTEAFF
J gene: TRBJ2-1; V gene: TRBV12-3/TRBV12-4; D gene: TRBD2; clone size: once; CDR3 DNA: TGTGCCAGCAGTCCGACTAGCCGTGAGCAGTTCTTC; CDR3 protein: CASSPTSREQFF
J gene: TRBJ2-1; V gene: TRBV18; D gene: -; clone size: -; CDR3 DNA: TGTGCCAGCTCACCGGGCCCAAGCTCCTACAATGAGCAGTTCTTC; CDR3 protein: CASSPGPSSYNEQFF
J gene: TRBJ2-7; V gene: TRBV5-1; D gene: TRBD1; clone size: once; CDR3 DNA: TGCGCCAGCAGCCTCCGGACAGGGGGCACATCCTACGAGCAGTACTTC; CDR3 protein: CASSLRTGGTSYEQYF
J gene: TRBJ1-6; V gene: TRBV6-1; D gene: TRBD1; clone size: -; CDR3 DNA: TGTGCCAGCAGTGAAAGATGGACAGGAGGATCACCCCTCCACTTT; CDR3 protein: CASSERWTGGSPLHF
J gene: TRBJ2-2; V gene: TRBV11-2; D gene: -; clone size: -; CDR3 DNA: TGTGCCAGCAGTTCTACTAGGACCGGGGAGCTGTTTTTT; CDR3 protein: CASSSTRTGELFF
J gene: TRBJ1-5; V gene: TRBV30; D gene: -; clone size: -; CDR3 DNA: TGTGCCTGGAGTGAAGCCCCCAATCAGCCCCAGCATTTT; CDR3 protein: CAWSEAPNQPQHF
J gene: TRBJ1-6; V gene: TRBV19; D gene: -; clone size: -; CDR3 DNA: TGTGCCAGTAGTATAGTTGAGGATTCGGATTCACCCCTCCACTTT; CDR3 protein: CASSIVEDSDSPLHF
J gene: TRBJ1-2; V gene: TRBV6-5; D gene: -; clone size: -; CDR3 DNA: TGTGCCAGCGGCGACAGGCCTAACTATGGCTACACCTTC; CDR3 protein: CASGDRPNYGYTF
J gene: TRBJ2-7; V gene: TRBV21-1; D gene: -; clone size: -; CDR3 DNA: TGTGCCAGCAGCCTTTCCCGGGACAGGACCTACGAGCAGTACTTC; CDR3 protein: CASSLSRDRTYEQYF
J gene: TRBJ2-3; V gene: TRBV6-4; D gene: TRBD1; clone size: -; CDR3 DNA: TGTGCCAGCAGTAGCGGGACAGGGGGCGAAACAGATACGCAGTATTTT; CDR3 protein: CASSSGTGGETDTQYF
J gene: TRBJ2-4; V gene: TRBV5-8; D gene: -; clone size: -; CDR3 DNA: TGTGCCAGCAGCCGACGGACAGTAGCCAAAAACATTCAGTACTTC; CDR3 protein: CASSRRTVAKNIQYF
J gene: TRBJ2-2; V gene: TRBV24-1; D gene: -; clone size: -; CDR3 DNA: TGTGCCACCAGTCGCCAGGGCACCGGGGAGCTGTTTTTT; CDR3 protein: CATSRQGTGELFF
J gene: TRBJ1-2; V gene: TRBV12-5; D gene: -; clone size: -; CDR3 DNA: TGTGCTAGTGGTTTCTCGACAGCTCCCTATGGCTACACCTTC; CDR3 protein: CASGFSTAPYGYTF
J gene: TRBJ1-1; V gene: TRBV7-9; D gene: -; clone size: -; CDR3 DNA: TGTGCCAGCAGCGCTGGACAGAAAGGGAACACTGAAGCTTTCTTT; CDR3 protein: CASSAGQKGNTEAFF
J gene: TRBJ2-2; V gene: TRBV7-8; D gene: -; clone size: -; CDR3 DNA: TGTGCCAGCAGCTTAGGCATAGGCAGGCCGAACACCGGGGAGCTGTTTTTT; CDR3 protein: CASSLGIGRPNTGELFF
J gene: TRBJ2-7; V gene: TRBV18; D gene: -; clone size: -; CDR3 DNA: TGTGCCAGCTCACCGCTCCCTACAGGCGAGCAGTACTTC; CDR3 protein: CASSPLPTGEQYF
J gene: TRBJ2-5; V gene: TRBV6-1; D gene: TRBD1; clone size: -; CDR3 DNA: TGTGCCAGCAGTGAAACCCTCGACAGGGGTGAGACCCAGTACTTC; CDR3 protein: CASSETLDRGETQYF
J gene: TRBJ2-1; V gene: TRBV30; D gene: -; clone size: -; CDR3 DNA: TGTGCCTGGAGTTACAGGGTAGGGGCTCTATACAATGAGCAGTTCTTC; CDR3 protein: CAWSYRVGALYNEQFF
J gene: TRBJ1-2; V gene: TRBV24-1; D gene: TRBD1; clone size: -; CDR3 DNA: TGTGCCACTACGGTTCCGGGACAGCTCTATGGCTACACCTTC; CDR3 protein: CATTVPGQLYGYTF
J gene: TRBJ1-5; V gene: TRBV7-2; D gene: TRBD1; clone size: -; CDR3 DNA: TGTGCCAGCAGCTTAGAGGGGGCAGGTAGTCAGCCCCAGCATTTT; CDR3 protein: CASSLEGAGSQPQHF
J gene: TRBJ2-5; V gene: TRBV7-2; D gene: -; clone size: -; CDR3 DNA: TGTGCCAGCAGGTCCGGTCTTGAGGAGACCCAGTACTTC; CDR3 protein: CASRSGLEETQYF
J gene: TRBJ2-2; V gene: TRBV5-1; D gene: TRBD2; clone size: once; CDR3 DNA: TGCGCCAGCAGCCGGACGGGGCGGGGGGCGCAAGGCGGGGAGCTGTTTTTT; CDR3 protein: CASSRTGRGAQGGELFF
J gene: TRBJ2-3; V gene: TRBV3-1/TRBV3-2; D gene: TRBD2; clone size: -; CDR3 DNA: TGTGCCAGCAGCCAAGAAAGCGGGGGGCCTCCAGATACGCAGTATTTT; CDR3 protein: CASSQESGGPPDTQYF
J gene: TRBJ2-2; V gene: TRBV7-2; D gene: -; clone size: -; CDR3 DNA: TGTGCCAGCAGCCCCGCCGGCGGATTGAACACCGGGGAGCTGTTTTTT; CDR3 protein: CASSPAGGLNTGELFF
J gene: TRBJ1-4; V gene: TRBV2; D gene: -; clone size: once; CDR3 DNA: TGTGCCAGCAAGGACAGTTCAACTAATGAAAAACTGTTTTTT; CDR3 protein: CASKDSSTNEKLFF
J gene: TRBJ1-1; V gene: TRBV15; D gene: -; clone size: -; CDR3 DNA: TGTGCCACCAGCAGACTCCCGGACCCTGGAGGCACTGAAGCTTTCTTT; CDR3 protein: CATSRLPDPGGTEAFF
J gene: TRBJ1-1; V gene: TRBV28; D gene: TRBD1; clone size: -; CDR3 DNA: TGTGCCAGCAGTTTGGGCGACAGGGGGCGGACTGAAGCTTTCTTT; CDR3 protein: CASSLGDRGRTEAFF
J gene: TRBJ1-1; V gene: TRBV7-8; D gene: TRBD1; clone size: -; CDR3 DNA: TGTGCCAGCAGCTTAGGGACAGGGACTGAAGCTTTCTTT; CDR3 protein: CASSLGTGTEAFF
J gene: TRBJ2-2; V gene: TRBV6-5; D gene: TRBD1; clone size: -; CDR3 DNA: TGTGCCAGCAGCCCGGACAGGGGGCGGAACGGGGAGCTGTTTTTT; CDR3 protein: CASSPDRGRNGELFF
J gene: TRBJ2-5; V gene: TRBV12-3/TRBV12-4; D gene: -; clone size: once; CDR3 DNA: TGTGCCAGCAGTTTAAACAGAGAAGGGACCCAGTACTTC; CDR3 protein: CASSLNREGTQYF
J gene: TRBJ1-2; V gene: TRBV7-8; D gene: TRBD1; clone size: -; CDR3 DNA: TGTGCCAGCAGCGCCACCTCCACAGGGGGCATTGGCTACACCTTC; CDR3 protein: CASSATSTGGIGYTF
J gene: TRBJ2-3; V gene: TRBV5-1; D gene: TRBD2; clone size: -; CDR3 DNA: TGCGCCAGCAGCCACCGACTAGCGGGGGGGCCAGATACGCAGTATTTT; CDR3 protein: CASSHRLAGGPDTQYF
J gene: TRBJ1-3; V gene: TRBV7-9; D gene: TRBD1; clone size: -; CDR3 DNA: TGTGCCAGCAGCTCGGGGACAGGGGGCAACACCATATATTTT; CDR3 protein: CASSSGTGGNTIYF
J gene: TRBJ1-2; V gene: TRBV19; D gene: TRBD1; clone size: -; CDR3 DNA: TGTGCCAGTAGTCCGCATCCCCCGGACAGGGGGCAGGCCTATGGCTACACCTTC; CDR3 protein: CASSPHPPDRGQAYGYTF
J gene: TRBJ2-7; V gene: TRBV2; D gene: TRBD1; clone size: -; CDR3 DNA: TGTGCCAGTGGACAGGGGTCCTACGAGCAGTACTTC; CDR3 protein: CASGQGSYEQYF